This TCR beta chain was recorded in a study of CD8+ T cells in alopecia areata. The CDR3 is 13 residues long. The V end was cut by 7 bases, the J end by 5 bases, with 14 bases between. The V gene's germline CDR1 is GTSNPN and CDR2 SVGIG (reference sequence). Treatment denoted: oral pan-JAK inhibitor, 5-10 mg twice daily. Isolated RNA was reverse transcribed into cDNA used as the sequencing template. Assay used: immunoSEQ multiplex PCR; TCRdb lists only in-frame clones, some missing. The sample contains about 250,000 clones, approximately 60% of which appear only once. The chain carries TRBV30 and TRBJ2-2; a possible D gene is TRBD1 (6 bases). The clonotype comes from a human donor with alopecia areata. Material: CD4+ T cells sorted from blood, obtained around week 54, from a patient treated with tofacitinib. Written as DNA, the CDR3 is TGTGCCTTGGGACACCTGGGGACCGGGGAGCTGTTTTTT. Translated: CALGHLGTGELFF.